This passage covers 14 T cell receptor beta chains from one sample sequenced in a study of OX40 agonist ivuxolimab in advanced cancers. Assay: immunoSEQ multiplex PCR; the TCRdb copy retains only in-frame clones and omits some. The sample lists about 82,000 clones, roughly 86% seen once, with 6.5% in the top ten. Sequences were derived from CD4+ or CD8+ T cells sorted from blood, sampled in a trial of the OX40 agonist ivuxolimab. These receptors were taken from an adult with an advanced solid tumor such as melanoma, head and neck, liver or kidney cancer.

The chain joins TRBV7-9 to TRBJ2-2, with unresolved D. The CDR3 is 12 residues long. The ends were cut back, 5 bases at V and 1 base at J, with 2 bases in the middle. CDR1 SEHNR and CDR2 FQNEAQ come from the germline V gene (reference sequence). The CDR3 loop reads CASSENTGELFF. Here the CDR3 DNA reads TGTGCCAGCAGCGAGAACACCGGGGAGCTGTTTTTT.

The CDR3 nucleotides read TGTGCCAGCAGCCAAGATCGTGTAAGACGGGGCAATCAGCCCCAGCATTTT. Translating it yields CASSQDRVRRGNQPQHF. The V gene is TRBV14, the J gene TRBJ1-5; D is undetermined. This CDR3 comprises 17 residues. Germline-derived CDR1 and CDR2 are SGHDN and FVKESK. V was clipped by 0 bases and J by 2 bases, with 14 bases between them.

This chain connects TRBV10-3 to TRBJ1-6; D unclear. Germline CDR1 is ENHRY and CDR2 is SYGVKD. The CDR3 contains 13 residues. V was pared by 4 bases and J by 10 bases, with 11 bases between. The CDR3 nucleotides read TGTGCCATCAGTGGGGAGGAGGAATCACCCCTCCACTTT. It yields the protein CAISGEEESPLHF.

The V and J genes are TRBV19 and TRBJ2-3, with 8 bases lining up with TRBD1. This CDR3 contains 16 residues. Trimming took 6 bases from V and 2 from J; bases not matched to a gene: 10. Germline V gene lookup returns CDR1 LNHDA and CDR2 SQIVND (reference sequence). The CDR3 sequence is CASRQGTGVFTDTQYF. DNA for the CDR3: TGTGCCAGTAGACAAGGGACAGGCGTATTCACAGATACGCAGTATTTT.

The table lists this clone with a count of one. The V gene is TRBV11-3, the J gene TRBJ2-3; 7 bases line up with TRBD1. Trimming removed 1 base from V and 2 bases from J; junction bases left unmatched: 3. From germline, CDR1 is SGHNT and CDR2 YENEEA. The CDR3 covers 15 residues. CDR3 protein: CASSLGQGNTDTQYF. The DNA of the CDR3 is TGTGCCAGCAGCTTAGGACAGGGCAACACAGATACGCAGTATTTT.

Turning to this clone: This sample also contains other DNA sequences that code for the same CDR3. The gene calls are TRBV6-5 and TRBJ1-2, with D perhaps TRBD1 (5 bases). V was clipped by 0 bases and J by 4 bases, with 15 bases between them. The germline V gene has CDR1 MNHEY and CDR2 SVGAGI. The CDR3 extends over 16 amino acids. The CDR3 region has the DNA TGTGCCAGCAGTTACTCGAACGCTCGGGGCGGCTATGGCTACACCTTC. Its protein is CASSYSNARGGYGYTF.

The chain joins TRBV7-2 to TRBJ2-5; D unclear. V was trimmed by 0 bases and J by 2 bases, leaving 10 bases between them. CDR3 length: 15 residues. The germline CDR1 and CDR2 sequences are SGHTA and FQGNSA. CDR3 coding DNA: TGTGCCAGCAGCTTAGCGCGCACAGATCAAGAGACCCAGTACTTC. It encodes CASSLARTDQETQYF.

In DNA, the CDR3 is TGTGCCTGCGCCCCGACTAGCGGGAGCTACGAGCAGTACTTC. This translates into CACAPTSGSYEQYF. The chain recombines TRBV30 with TRBJ2-7; 12 bases map to TRBD2. Trimming took 6 bases from V and 3 from J; bases not matched to a gene: 6. The germline CDR1 and CDR2 sequences are GTSNPN and SVGIG (reference sequence). The CDR3 sequence is 14 residues long. The full variable domain, with the rest looked up from reference TRBV30 and TRBJ2-7, is SQTIHQWPATLVQPVGSPLSLECTVEGTSNPNLYWYRQAAGRGLQLLFYSVGIGQISSEVPQNLSASRPQDRQFILSSKKLLLSDSGFYLCACAPTSGSYEQYFGPGTRLTVT.

The rearrangement links TRBV15 to TRBJ1-1; weak D call: TRBD1 (5 bases). The length of the CDR3 is 14 residues. The V and J ends lost 4 bases and 10 bases respectively, with 19 bases between them. Germline V gene lookup returns CDR1 LNHNV and CDR2 YYDKDF (reference sequence). The CDR3 is CATSIGQGDVRAFF. The CDR3 DNA reads as TGTGCCACCAGCATTGGACAAGGGGACGTTCGAGCTTTCTTT. Drawing the rest from reference TRBV15 and TRBJ1-1, the complete variable domain is DAMVIQNPRYQVTQFGKPVTLSCSQTLNHNVMYWYQQKSSQAPKLLFHYYDKDFNNEADTPDNFQSRRPNTSFCFLDIRSPGLGDTAMYLCATSIGQGDVRAFFGQGTRLTVV.

The chain carries TRBV4-1 and TRBJ1-5; no firm D call. The germline gives CDR1 MGHRA, CDR2 YSYEKL. Trimming removed 1 base at V and 6 bases at J, with 22 bases between. The CDR3 has 18 amino acids. The CDR3 loop is CASSQVPMAIGAIQPQHF. CDR3 sequence (DNA): TGCGCCAGCAGCCAAGTTCCAATGGCGATCGGTGCTATTCAGCCCCAGCATTTT.

The V gene is TRBV9, the J gene TRBJ2-7; D is ambiguous. This CDR3 has 14 residues. Germline values: CDR1 SGDLS, CDR2 YYNGEE. V shed 4 bases and J shed 6 bases, with 17 bases lying between them. In nucleotides, the CDR3 is TGTGCCAGCAGCCCCCAAGTCGGGCTTACCGAGCAGTACTTC. Residues: CASSPQVGLTEQYF.

The chain is built from TRBV7-9 and TRBJ1-3; D not resolved. The V and J ends lost 0 bases and 8 bases respectively, with 14 bases between them. The germline CDR1 and CDR2 sequences are SEHNR and FQNEAQ (reference sequence). The CDR3 spans 15 residues. The CDR3 sequence: CASSLALARVDTIYF. CDR3 bases: TGTGCCAGCAGCTTAGCGCTAGCCCGGGTAGACACCATATATTTT.

The chain combines TRBV11-3 with TRBJ2-1; 10 nucleotides align to TRBD2. V shed 5 bases and J 3 bases; nucleotides not matched to a gene: 10. This CDR3 has 17 residues. Germline assignment: CDR1 SGHNT and CDR2 YENEEA. In DNA form, the CDR3 reads TGTGCCAGCAGCCCAGGGGCGCTAGCGGGGGACTACAATGAGCAGTTCTTC. Encoded protein: CASSPGALAGDYNEQFF. Full variable domain (remainder filled in from reference TRBV11-3 and TRBJ2-1): EAGVVQSPRYKIIEKKQPVAFWCNPISGHNTLYWYLQNLGQGPELLIRYENEEAVDDSQLPKDRFSAERLKGVDSTLKIQPAELGDSAVYLCASSPGALAGDYNEQFFGPGTRLTVL.

This clone has a handful of counts. The genes are TRBV18 and TRBJ1-1, with D possibly TRBD1 on 6 matching bases. Germline CDR1 KGHSH, CDR2 LQKENI. This CDR3 region has 14 residues. Trimming cost V 2 bases and J 7 bases, with 14 bases left between them. The CDR3 DNA is TGTGCCAGCTCACCAAACTCAGGGGATGGTGAAGCTTTCTTT. It codes for CASSPNSGDGEAFF. Supplemented by reference TRBV18 and TRBJ1-1, the full variable domain reads NAGVMQNPRHLVRRRGQEARLRCSPMKGHSHVYWYRQLPEEGLKFMVYLQKENIIDESGMPKERFSAEFPKEGPSILRIQQVVRGDSAAYFCASSPNSGDGEAFFGQGTRLTVV.